This is a list of T cell receptor beta chains from one sample in a study of shared clonotypes between healthy human individuals. Only in-frame clones appear in the TCRdb table, and some are missing; sequencing was by immunoSEQ multiplex PCR. The data contain 2 million to 2.5 million clones, approximately 95% of them seen just once; the ten biggest clones take up about 0.41%. Input material: naive CD4+ T cells from PBMCs. These receptors came from a man aged 18 to 30 in good health. Some clones in this sample may be carry-over from other donors' samples. CDR3s include the opening cysteine and the closing phenylalanine or tryptophan. The D gene is left open where the match is weak. Clone sizes are given selectively: once, few, many, or a class where the clone is expanded.

j_call cdr3_length clone_size v_call d_call cdr3_aa cdr3_nt
TRBJ2-7 15 NA TRBV28 TRBD2 CASSLMSSGTYEQYF TGTGCCAGCAGTTTAATGTCTAGCGGAACCTACGAGCAGTACTTC
TRBJ2-3 15 NA TRBV19 TRBD1 CASSLTGWSGDTQYF TGTGCCAGTAGTTTGACAGGGTGGAGCGGAGATACGCAGTATTTT
TRBJ2-7 13 once TRBV7-3 NA CASSPSPSYEQYF TGTGCCAGCAGCCCTTCCCCTAGCTACGAGCAGTACTTC
TRBJ1-4 14 NA TRBV7-3 NA CASSRGGGNEKLFF TGTGCCAGCAGCCGCGGAGGGGGGAATGAAAAACTGTTTTTT
TRBJ2-1 18 once TRBV4-2 TRBD2 CASSRNGGGLAENNEQFF TGTGCCAGCAGCCGCAATGGTGGCGGACTAGCGGAGAACAATGAGCAGTTCTTC
TRBJ2-1 15 NA TRBV15 TRBD2 CATSRDSGAYNEQFF TGTGCCACCAGCAGAGATAGCGGGGCCTACAATGAGCAGTTCTTC
TRBJ1-2 16 NA TRBV28 NA CASSLSPGASVDGYTF TGTGCCAGCAGTTTATCCCCAGGGGCCTCGGTTGACGGCTACACCTTC
TRBJ2-3 17 NA TRBV2 NA CASSESNHPRGPDTQYF TGTGCCAGCAGTGAGTCAAACCACCCAAGGGGCCCAGATACGCAGTATTTT
TRBJ1-2 13 NA TRBV27 TRBD1 CASSLTGGYGYTF TGTGCCAGCAGCTTAACAGGGGGGTATGGCTACACCTTC
TRBJ1-4 13 NA TRBV5-6 NA CASSLGTYEKLFF TGTGCCAGCAGCTTGGGGACATATGAAAAACTGTTTTTT
TRBJ2-3 15 NA TRBV19 NA CASSIEAATVYTQYF TGTGCCAGTAGTATAGAGGCGGCGACAGTGTATACGCAGTATTTT
TRBJ2-7 17 NA TRBV7-9 TRBD1 CASSAGPTGTGSYEQYF TGTGCCAGCAGCGCCGGCCCGACCGGGACAGGATCCTACGAGCAGTACTTC
TRBJ1-4 16 NA TRBV18 NA CASSPSRVESNEKLFF TGTGCCAGCTCCCCCTCGAGGGTCGAGTCGAATGAAAAACTGTTTTTT
TRBJ1-6 14 NA TRBV5-6 TRBD1 CASSLGQGVSPLHF TGTGCCAGCAGCTTGGGACAGGGGGTATCACCCCTCCACTTT
TRBJ1-1 15 few TRBV19 TRBD1 CASSDNAGGNTEAFF TGTGCCAGTAGTGACAACGCAGGGGGGAACACTGAAGCTTTCTTT
TRBJ2-7 14 NA TRBV13 NA CASSLLGATYEQYF TGTGCCAGCAGCTTATTGGGGGCTACCTACGAGCAGTACTTC
TRBJ2-1 15 NA TRBV5-4 TRBD2 CASSFGASGYNEQFF TGTGCCAGCAGCTTCGGTGCTAGCGGATACAATGAGCAGTTCTTC